Reported below is one T cell receptor (beta chain). Some clones are missing from TCRdb's copy, which holds only in-frame ones; the method was immunoSEQ multiplex PCR. This table holds 170,000 or so clones, about nine tenths found once. This sample stems from a study of T cell responses to AZD1222 COVID-19 vaccine. Germline V lookup: CDR1 LNHDA, CDR2 SQIVND (reference sequence). With 4 bases removed from V and 7 bases from J, the gap between germline ends came to 13 bases. The CDR3 has 13 amino acids. Sequencing used peripheral blood, obtained on day 0 of AZD1222 vaccination. The chain recombines TRBV19 with TRBJ1-1, with a weak D call TRBD1 (5 bases). The TCR sequence derives from an adult in good health. CDR3 amino acids: CASSRVLGDEAFF. The CDR3, as DNA: TGTGCCAGTAGTAGGGTGCTAGGGGATGAAGCTTTCTTT.